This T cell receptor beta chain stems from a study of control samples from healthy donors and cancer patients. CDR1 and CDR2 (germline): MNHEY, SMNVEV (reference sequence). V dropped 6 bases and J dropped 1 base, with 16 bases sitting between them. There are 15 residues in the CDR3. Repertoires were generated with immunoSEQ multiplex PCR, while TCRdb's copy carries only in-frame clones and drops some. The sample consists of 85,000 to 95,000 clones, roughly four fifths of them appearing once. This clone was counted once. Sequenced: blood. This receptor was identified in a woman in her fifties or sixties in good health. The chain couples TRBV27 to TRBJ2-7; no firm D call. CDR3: CASRNGRVTSYEQYF. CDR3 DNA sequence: TGTGCCAGCAGGAATGGTAGAGTGACTTCCTACGAGCAGTACTTC.